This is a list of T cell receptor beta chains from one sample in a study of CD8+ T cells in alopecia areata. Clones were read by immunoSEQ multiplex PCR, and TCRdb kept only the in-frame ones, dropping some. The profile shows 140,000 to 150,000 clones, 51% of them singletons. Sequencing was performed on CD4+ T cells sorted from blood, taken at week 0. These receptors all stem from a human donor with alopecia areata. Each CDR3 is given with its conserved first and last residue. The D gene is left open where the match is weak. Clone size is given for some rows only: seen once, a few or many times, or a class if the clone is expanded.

TGCAGCGGGCGGGCGGGGGCCCAAGAGACCCAGTACTTC	CSGRAGAQETQYF	-	TRBV29-1	few	TRBJ2-5
TGCGCCAGCAGCTTGGATGGGGCGAAGGCCAAAAACATTCAGTACTTC	CASSLDGAKAKNIQYF	-	TRBV5-1	-	TRBJ2-4
TGTGCCAGCAGTTATGCTTTGAGTCGGCTGAGTGAGCAGTTCTTC	CASSYALSRLSEQFF	-	TRBV6-5	-	TRBJ2-1
TGTGCCAGCAGTTTGAGGCGACAGGGGCAGTTCTTC	CASSLRRQGQFF	TRBD1	TRBV28	few	TRBJ2-1
TGTGCCTGGGGGTACCCGTTGAACACTGAAGCTTTCTTT	CAWGYPLNTEAFF	-	TRBV30	once	TRBJ1-1
TGTGCCTGGAGTTGGGCTAGCAATCAGCCCCAGCATTTT	CAWSWASNQPQHF	-	TRBV30	few	TRBJ1-5
TGTGCCAGCAGCTCCCCGACTAGCTCCAGCCAATACGAGCAGTACTTC	CASSSPTSSSQYEQYF	TRBD2	TRBV7-2	-	TRBJ2-7
TGCGCCAGCAGCTTGAGAGGGACAGACTCTCTTTTT	CASSLRGTDSLF	TRBD1	TRBV5-1	few	TRBJ2-3
TGTGCCATCAGTGGGGCTGATTACAATGAGCAGTTCTTC	CAISGADYNEQFF	-	TRBV10-3	-	TRBJ2-1
TGCAGCGCCGGGACCGGGACTAGCAGGTTCGATGAGCAGTTCTTC	CSAGTGTSRFDEQFF	TRBD2	TRBV29-1	few	TRBJ2-1
TGTGCCAGCAGTGGCGGGGTTTTCTCTGGGGCCAACGTCCTGACTTTC	CASSGGVFSGANVLTF	-	TRBV6-1	-	TRBJ2-6
TGCGCCAGCAGCCCACCCGGGTTTGAAAAACTGTTTTTT	CASSPPGFEKLFF	-	TRBV5-1	-	TRBJ1-4
TGCAGCGTTGAGAGTGGTGCCACTGAAGCTTTCTTT	CSVESGATEAFF	-	TRBV29-1	few	TRBJ1-1
TGCGCCAGCAGCTTGGATCAGAGGCCTAACTATGGCTACACCTTC	CASSLDQRPNYGYTF	-	TRBV5-1	-	TRBJ1-2
TGTGCCAGCTCACCACAGGGATTCGAGACCCAGTACTTC	CASSPQGFETQYF	-	TRBV18	few	TRBJ2-5
TGTGCCAGCAGTAAAGGAAATCAGCCCCAGCATTTT	CASSKGNQPQHF	-	TRBV27	-	TRBJ1-5
TGCAGCGTTCTTACCCCCCCGCCGACAGGCGGGGTTGCCTACGAGCAGTACTTC	CSVLTPPPTGGVAYEQYF	-	TRBV29-1	-	TRBJ2-7
TGCAGCGTCCGACCCGAGGCCGGGGAGCTGTTTTTT	CSVRPEAGELFF	-	TRBV29-1	-	TRBJ2-2
TGCGCCAGCAGCTTCTCAGGACAGGGAGATGGCCAGTACTTC	CASSFSGQGDGQYF	TRBD1	TRBV5-1	-	TRBJ2-5
TGCAGCGTTGAAGGGATGTGGACCCAGTACTTC	CSVEGMWTQYF	-	TRBV29-1	-	TRBJ2-5
TGCGCCAGCAGCCAAACGGGCTATGGCTACACCTTC	CASSQTGYGYTF	-	TRBV4-3	-	TRBJ1-2
TGTGCCTGGAGTGCCGGGGGGACAGGGTTACACGAGCAGTACTTC	CAWSAGGTGLHEQYF	TRBD1	TRBV30	-	TRBJ2-7
TGTGCCTGGAGTGTACTCGGAGACATTCAGTACTTC	CAWSVLGDIQYF	-	TRBV30	-	TRBJ2-4
TGCGCCAGCAGCTTGGAGGGGGGCGCCTACAATGAGCAGTTCTTC	CASSLEGGAYNEQFF	-	TRBV5-1	few	TRBJ2-1
TGTGCCTGGAGTTGGAAAGGAAACACCATATATTTT	CAWSWKGNTIYF	-	TRBV30	-	TRBJ1-3
TGTGCCTGGACCTTGACTAGCGGGAGGGCCGCGACCCAGTACTTC	CAWTLTSGRAATQYF	TRBD2	TRBV30	-	TRBJ2-5
TGCAGCGTTGAGAGGCGGGCAAGCACAGATACGCAGTATTTT	CSVERRASTDTQYF	-	TRBV29-1	-	TRBJ2-3
TGCAGCGTTGAGCAGCCAGAGGCAGGGAGCACTGAAGCTTTCTTT	CSVEQPEAGSTEAFF	-	TRBV29-1	-	TRBJ1-1
TGTGCCTGGAGGGACAGGGTTGGGTCTGGAAACACCATATATTTT	CAWRDRVGSGNTIYF	TRBD1	TRBV30	-	TRBJ1-3
TGTGCCAGCAGCTTACGACAGGGAAATTCACCCCTCCACTTT	CASSLRQGNSPLHF	TRBD1	TRBV7-9	-	TRBJ1-6
TGTGCCAGCAGCGACAGCAATCAGCCCCAGCATTTT	CASSDSNQPQHF	-	TRBV7-2	-	TRBJ1-5
TGCGCCAGCAGCTTGGGACAGGGGAGTAGGAACACTGAAGCTTTCTTT	CASSLGQGSRNTEAFF	TRBD1	TRBV5-1	-	TRBJ1-1
TGTGCCAGCAGCTCCTCCGGGACTAGCGGAAGCACAGATACGCAGTATTTT	CASSSSGTSGSTDTQYF	TRBD2	TRBV4-2	-	TRBJ2-3
TGTGCCACCAGCAGAGAGGCAGGCGGAGAGACCCAGTACTTC	CATSREAGGETQYF	-	TRBV15	-	TRBJ2-5
TGCGCCAGCAGCCCCGGCCGCACGCGGGACACCTACACAGATACGCAGTATTTT	CASSPGRTRDTYTDTQYF	-	TRBV4-3	-	TRBJ2-3
TGCGCCAGCATAGGACGGTCGAACACTGAAGCTTTCTTT	CASIGRSNTEAFF	-	TRBV10-2	few	TRBJ1-1
TGCGCCAGCAGCCCTGACAGGGGGGACTCCTACAATGAGCAGTTCTTC	CASSPDRGDSYNEQFF	TRBD1	TRBV4-1	-	TRBJ2-1